The sequence of this T cell receptor beta chain was determined in a study of blood T cell repertoires in COVID-19. Study-level information: Some COVID-19 samples were acute and others convalescent; all came from the United States, Italy and Spain.

This clone showed up just a few times. CDR1 and CDR2 from the germline V gene are SGHRS and YFSETQ. V was clipped by 3 bases and J by 7 bases, with 7 bases between them. The CDR3 is 11 residues long. Authors' analysis steps: For nucleated cells, counts were estimated from reference gene primer amplification. Clones were sequenced by immunoSEQ multiplex PCR, and TCRdb holds only the in-frame ones, with some missing. That table gives V, J and clone size, and the DNA gave D and trimming. The repertoire consists of 95,000 to 100,000 clones, with 91% occurring once and the leading ten covering 15% to 20%. The genes are TRBV5-1 and TRBJ1-1; D may be TRBD1 (5 bases). Sequenced: peripheral blood. This clonotype originated in a man aged 50 to 60 with acute or convalescent COVID-19. The CDR3 coding sequence is TGCGCCAGCAGCTGGGGGGGTGAAGCTTTCTTT. Translation gives CASSWGGEAFF.